The rows below give T cell receptor beta chains drawn from one sample of a study of blood T cell repertoires in COVID-19. Assay: immunoSEQ multiplex PCR; the TCRdb copy retains only in-frame clones and omits some. The table records approximately 250,000 clones, 88% of them present only once. The sequencing sample was made of PBMCs or T cells enriched from blood (not recorded which). The receptors originated from a woman between 55 and 75 years old in a cohort exposed to, infected with or recovered from COVID-19 (not recorded which). Both conserved end residues are part of each CDR3. The order of the fields is J gene, V gene, clone size, D gene, CDR3 protein, CDR3 DNA. A D gene is named only where the DNA matches it firmly. Clone size is not always given. Where it is, it says once, few, many or a class for expanded clones.

TRBJ2-5 TRBV7-8 once . CASSLAQGLTETQYF TGTGCCAGCAGCTTAGCGCAGGGGTTGACAGAGACCCAGTACTTC
TRBJ2-1 TRBV27 . TRBD1 CASCRQGGHEQFF TGTGCCAGCTGCAGACAGGGGGGCCATGAGCAGTTCTTC
TRBJ1-4 TRBV2 once TRBD1 CASRDRWDEKLFF TGTGCCAGCAGGGACAGGTGGGATGAAAAACTGTTTTTT
TRBJ2-5 TRBV28 many TRBD2 CASSLTSGGQETQYF TGTGCCAGCAGTTTGACTAGCGGGGGGCAAGAGACCCAGTACTTC
TRBJ1-2 TRBV9 . . CASSVVPGGFDGYTF TGTGCCAGCAGCGTAGTTCCGGGAGGGTTCGATGGCTACACCTTC
TRBJ2-3 TRBV13 . TRBD1 CASSLASTGGTDTQYF TGTGCCAGCAGCTTAGCGTCGACAGGGGGCACAGATACGCAGTATTTT
TRBJ1-4 TRBV4-1 . TRBD1 CASSQGQGVTNEKLFF TGCGCCAGCAGCCAAGGGCAGGGGGTCACTAATGAAAAACTGTTTTTT
TRBJ2-1 TRBV6-5 . . CASRARDSRSEQFF TGTGCCAGCAGAGCCAGGGACTCAAGAAGTGAGCAGTTCTTC
TRBJ2-7 TRBV5-4 . TRBD2 CASSPEGGRAPYEQYF TGTGCCAGCAGCCCCGAGGGCGGGAGGGCCCCGTACGAGCAGTACTTC
TRBJ2-3 TRBV5-1 . . CASSLDSGRTDTQYF TGCGCCAGCAGCTTGGATAGCGGACGCACAGATACGCAGTATTTT
TRBJ1-6 TRBV7-9 . TRBD1 CASSLVGTGSSPLHF TGTGCCAGCAGCTTAGTTGGGACAGGGAGTTCACCCCTCCACTTT
TRBJ2-4 TRBV4-2 . TRBD2 CASSQDLYGGSLAKNIQYF TGTGCCAGCAGCCAAGATTTGTACGGCGGGAGTTTGGCCAAAAACATTCAGTACTTC
TRBJ1-2 TRBV7-9 . . CASSLDEEGYTF TGTGCCAGCAGCTTAGATGAGGAAGGCTACACCTTC
TRBJ2-7 TRBV7-2 . . CASSRGWGDEQYF TGTGCCAGCAGCAGAGGATGGGGCGACGAGCAGTACTTC
TRBJ1-4 TRBV6-5 once TRBD1 CASRDTGGAGEKLFF TGTGCCAGCAGGGATACAGGGGGTGCGGGTGAAAAACTGTTTTTT
TRBJ2-7 TRBV5-1 . . CASSLDRASHEQYF TGCGCCAGCAGCTTGGACAGGGCCTCCCACGAGCAGTACTTC
TRBJ1-2 TRBV28 . TRBD1 CASSRTGGIINYGYTF TGTGCCAGCAGCCGGACAGGGGGCATAATTAACTATGGCTACACCTTC
TRBJ2-3 TRBV19 . TRBD2 CASSGGTSSADTQYF TGTGCCAGTAGTGGAGGGACTAGCAGCGCAGATACGCAGTATTTT
TRBJ2-1 TRBV5-1 . . CASSQGVVDYSYNEQFF TGCGCCAGCAGCCAGGGAGTAGTGGACTATTCGTACAATGAGCAGTTCTTC
TRBJ2-7 TRBV27 . TRBD1 CASSPEQDRGLSF TGTGCCAGCAGTCCCGAACAGGACAGGGGATTGAGCTTC
TRBJ1-1 TRBV7-8 few . CASSPQGTEAFF TGTGCCAGCAGCCCGCAGGGGACTGAAGCTTTCTTT
TRBJ2-1 TRBV5-4 . TRBD2 CASSLGGTRGRDEQFF TGTGCCAGCAGCTTGGGCGGGACTAGGGGCAGGGATGAGCAGTTCTTC
TRBJ1-5 TRBV9 . . CASIFPYQSNQPQHF TGTGCCAGCATATTCCCCTATCAATCAAATCAGCCCCAGCATTTT
TRBJ1-2 TRBV7-9 . TRBD1 CASSQTGGYGYTF TGTGCCAGCAGCCAGACAGGGGGTTATGGCTACACCTTC
TRBJ2-2 TRBV5-1 . . CASSSDRNTGELFF TGCGCCAGCAGCTCGGACAGGAACACCGGGGAGCTGTTTTTT
TRBJ2-1 TRBV10-1 . . CASSEYGGGITYNEQFF TGCGCCAGCAGTGAGTACGGGGGAGGAATCACCTACAATGAGCAGTTCTTC
TRBJ2-1 TRBV7-6 . . CASSPGPGAYEQFF TGTGCCAGCAGCCCGGGGCCAGGGGCCTATGAGCAGTTCTTC
TRBJ2-5 TRBV9 . TRBD2 CASSVGPGREETQYF TGTGCCAGCAGCGTAGGTCCGGGGAGGGAGGAGACCCAGTACTTC
TRBJ2-1 TRBV15 few TRBD2 CATSRSGRHNEQFF TGTGCCACCAGCCGTAGCGGGAGGCACAATGAGCAGTTCTTC
TRBJ2-3 TRBV6-5 . TRBD1 CASRTGTGSRDTQYF TGTGCCAGCAGGACCGGGACAGGGTCACGGGATACGCAGTATTTT
TRBJ2-5 TRBV7-3 . TRBD1 CASSPTGVGETQYF TGTGCCAGCAGCCCTACAGGGGTTGGAGAGACCCAGTACTTC
TRBJ1-2 TRBV28 . . CASSLFRGGYTF TGTGCCAGCAGTTTATTTAGGGGAGGCTACACCTTC
TRBJ2-7 TRBV19 . . CASSIRGASYEQYF TGTGCCAGTAGTATCCGCGGGGCATCCTACGAGCAGTACTTC
TRBJ1-1 TRBV28 . . CASSLLYTEAFF TGTGCCAGCAGTTTACTCTACACTGAAGCTTTCTTT
TRBJ2-1 TRBV5-1 . . CASSLQGWDEQFF TGCGCCAGCAGCTTACAGGGCTGGGATGAGCAGTTCTTC
TRBJ2-2 TRBV21-1 . . CASSRIKRDTGELFF TGTGCCAGCAGCCGCATCAAGCGGGACACCGGGGAGCTGTTTTTT
TRBJ2-1 TRBV3-1/TRBV3-2 . TRBD2 CASSQGTSGRLGEQFF TGTGCCAGCAGCCAAGGTACTAGCGGGAGGTTGGGTGAGCAGTTCTTC
TRBJ2-7 TRBV29-1 few TRBD1 CSVELTATGTGMGEQYF TGCAGCGTTGAACTAACTGCTACCGGGACAGGGATGGGCGAGCAGTACTTC
TRBJ2-1 TRBV27 . TRBD1 CASRPWTGQSVYNEQFF TGTGCCAGCAGGCCGTGGACAGGTCAGTCTGTCTACAATGAGCAGTTCTTC
TRBJ2-5 TRBV18 . . CASSLGYGRGEETQYF TGTGCCAGCTCACTCGGCTATGGGCGGGGTGAAGAGACCCAGTACTTC
TRBJ2-7 TRBV24-1 . TRBD1 CATSDSRTGGYEQYF TGTGCCACCAGTGATTCGCGGACAGGGGGCTACGAGCAGTACTTC
TRBJ2-2 TRBV11-2 . TRBD2 CASSPTSGSPGELFF TGTGCCAGCAGCCCGACTAGCGGGAGCCCCGGGGAGCTGTTTTTT